This paragraph reports one T cell receptor beta chain. This sample is drawn from a study of OX40 agonist ivuxolimab in advanced cancers. V was cut by 7 bases and J by 10 bases, with 18 bases left in between. The CDR3 is 12 residues long. Germline V lookup: CDR1 SGHKS, CDR2 YYEKEE (reference sequence). Repertoires were generated with immunoSEQ multiplex PCR, while TCRdb's copy carries only in-frame clones and drops some. This sample has tens of thousands of clones; 75% to 95% occur once, and the top ten carry about 5.9%. The source material was CD4+ or CD8+ T cells sorted from blood, sampled in a trial of the OX40 agonist ivuxolimab. The rearrangement links TRBV5-5 to TRBJ2-7, with D perhaps matching TRBD1 (6 bases). The sequence was collected from an adult with an advanced solid tumor such as melanoma, head and neck, liver or kidney cancer. This chain's CDR3 is CASAHPGDVQYF. CDR3 DNA: TGTGCCAGCGCTCATCCAGGGGATGTTCAGTACTTC.